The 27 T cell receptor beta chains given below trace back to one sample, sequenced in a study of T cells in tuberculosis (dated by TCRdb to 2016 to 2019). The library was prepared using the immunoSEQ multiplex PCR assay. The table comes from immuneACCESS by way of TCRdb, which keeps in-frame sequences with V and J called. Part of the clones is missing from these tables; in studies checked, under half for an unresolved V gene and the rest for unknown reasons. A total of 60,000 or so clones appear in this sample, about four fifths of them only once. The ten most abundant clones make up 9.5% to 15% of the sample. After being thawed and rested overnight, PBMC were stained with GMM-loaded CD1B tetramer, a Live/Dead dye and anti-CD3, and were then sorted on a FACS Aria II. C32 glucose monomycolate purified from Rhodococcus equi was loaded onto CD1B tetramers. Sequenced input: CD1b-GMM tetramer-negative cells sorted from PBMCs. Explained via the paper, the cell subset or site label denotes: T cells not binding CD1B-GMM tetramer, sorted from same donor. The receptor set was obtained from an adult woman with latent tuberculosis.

CDR3 DNA: TGTGCCAGTAGTATAGTGGAAGACAGGTATAGCAATCAGCCCCAGCATTTT. Translating it yields CASSIVEDRYSNQPQHF. The genes are TRBV19 and TRBJ1-5; a possible D gene is TRBD1 (6 bases). This CDR3 contains 17 residues. V shed 1 base and J shed 0 bases, with 13 bases lying between them. Germline V gene sequence: CDR1 LNHDA, CDR2 SQIVND (reference sequence). The full variable domain, its missing parts supplied by reference TRBV19 and TRBJ1-5, is DGGITQSPKYLFRKEGQNVTLSCEQNLNHDAMYWYRQDPGQGLRLIYYSQIVNDFQKGDIAEGYSVSREKKESFPLTVTSAQKNPTAFYLCASSIVEDRYSNQPQHFGDGTRLSIL.

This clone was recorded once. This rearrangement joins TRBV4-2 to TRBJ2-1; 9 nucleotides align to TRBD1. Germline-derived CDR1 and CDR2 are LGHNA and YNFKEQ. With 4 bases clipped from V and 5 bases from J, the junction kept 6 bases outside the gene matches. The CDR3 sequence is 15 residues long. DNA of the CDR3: TGTGCCAGCAGCCCCCGTGGACAGGGGAACAATGAGCAGTTCTTC. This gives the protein CASSPRGQGNNEQFF.

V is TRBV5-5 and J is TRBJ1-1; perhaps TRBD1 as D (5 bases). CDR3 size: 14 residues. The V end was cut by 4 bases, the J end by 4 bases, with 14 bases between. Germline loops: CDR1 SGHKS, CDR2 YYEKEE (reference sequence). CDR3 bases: TGTGCCAGCAGCCTTACAGGTTCTTCCACTGAAGCTTTCTTT. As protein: CASSLTGSSTEAFF. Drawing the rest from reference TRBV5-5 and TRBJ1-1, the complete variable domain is DAGVTQSPTHLIKTRGQQVTLRCSPISGHKSVSWYQQVLGQGPQFIFQYYEKEERGRGNFPDRFSARQFPNYSSELNVNALLLGDSALYLCASSLTGSSTEAFFGQGTRLTVV.

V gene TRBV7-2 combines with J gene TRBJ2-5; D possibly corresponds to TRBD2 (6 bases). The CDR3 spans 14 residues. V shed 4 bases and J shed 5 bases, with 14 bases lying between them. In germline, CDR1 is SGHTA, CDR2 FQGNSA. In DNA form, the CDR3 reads TGTGCCAGCAGCTCCCGGGCGGAGGGGGAGACCCAGTACTTC. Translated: CASSSRAEGETQYF. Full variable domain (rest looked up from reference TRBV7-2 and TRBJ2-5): GAGVSQSPSNKVTEKGKDVELRCDPISGHTALYWYRQSLGQGLEFLIYFQGNSAPDKSGLPSDRFSAERTGGSVSTLTIQRTQQEDSAVYLCASSSRAEGETQYFGPGTRLLVL.

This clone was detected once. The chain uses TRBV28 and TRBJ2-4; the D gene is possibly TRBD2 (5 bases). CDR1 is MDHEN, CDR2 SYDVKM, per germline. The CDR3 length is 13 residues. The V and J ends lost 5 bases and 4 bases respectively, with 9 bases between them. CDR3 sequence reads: CASSAGIKNIQYF. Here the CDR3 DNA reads TGTGCCAGCAGTGCCGGGATAAAAAACATTCAGTACTTC.

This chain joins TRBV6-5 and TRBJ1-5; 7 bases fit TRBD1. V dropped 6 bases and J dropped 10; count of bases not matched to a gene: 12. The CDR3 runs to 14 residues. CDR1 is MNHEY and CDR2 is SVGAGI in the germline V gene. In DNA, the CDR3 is TGTGCCAGCAGGTCCGGGACAGTAATTGGACCCCAGCATTTT. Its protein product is CASRSGTVIGPQHF.

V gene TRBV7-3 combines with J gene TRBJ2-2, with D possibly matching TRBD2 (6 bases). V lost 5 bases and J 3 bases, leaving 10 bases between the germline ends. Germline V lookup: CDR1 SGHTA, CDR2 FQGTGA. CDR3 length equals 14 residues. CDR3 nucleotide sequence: TGTGCCAGCAGCCCCGGGACTTACACCGGGGAGCTGTTTTTT. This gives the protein CASSPGTYTGELFF.

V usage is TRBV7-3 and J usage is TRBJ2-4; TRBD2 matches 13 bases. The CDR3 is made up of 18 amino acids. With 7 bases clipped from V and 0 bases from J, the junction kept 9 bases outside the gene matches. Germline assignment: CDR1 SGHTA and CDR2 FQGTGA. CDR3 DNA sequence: TGTGCCAGCAACACGACTAGCGGGGGGCCCCTAGCCAAAAACATTCAGTACTTC. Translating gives CASNTTSGGPLAKNIQYF. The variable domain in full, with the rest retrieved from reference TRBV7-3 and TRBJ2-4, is GAGVSQTPSNKVTEKGKYVELRCDPISGHTALYWYRQSLGQGPEFLIYFQGTGAADDSGLPNDRFFAVRPEGSVSTLKIQRTERGDSAVYLCASNTTSGGPLAKNIQYFGAGTRLSVL.

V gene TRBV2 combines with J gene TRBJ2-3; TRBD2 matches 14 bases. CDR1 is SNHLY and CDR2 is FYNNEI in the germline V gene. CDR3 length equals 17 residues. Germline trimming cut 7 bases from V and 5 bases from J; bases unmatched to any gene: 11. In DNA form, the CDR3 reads TGTGCCAGCACTCGCCCGGGACTAGCGGGAGCAGGAGATACGCAGTATTTT. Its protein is CASTRPGLAGAGDTQYF.

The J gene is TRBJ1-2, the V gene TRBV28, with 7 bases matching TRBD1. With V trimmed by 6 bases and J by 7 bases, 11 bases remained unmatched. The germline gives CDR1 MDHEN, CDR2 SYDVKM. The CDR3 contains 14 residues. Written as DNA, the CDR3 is TGTGCCAGCAGAGAACAGGGGCGGGTTAGTGGCTACACCTTC. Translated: CASREQGRVSGYTF.

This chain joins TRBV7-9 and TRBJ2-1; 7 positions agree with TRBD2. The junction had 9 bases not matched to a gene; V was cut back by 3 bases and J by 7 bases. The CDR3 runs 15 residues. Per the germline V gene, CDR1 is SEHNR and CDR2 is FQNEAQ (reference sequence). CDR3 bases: TGTGCCAGCAGCTTCGGCGCGGGAGAGTATAATGAGCAGTTCTTC. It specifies CASSFGAGEYNEQFF.

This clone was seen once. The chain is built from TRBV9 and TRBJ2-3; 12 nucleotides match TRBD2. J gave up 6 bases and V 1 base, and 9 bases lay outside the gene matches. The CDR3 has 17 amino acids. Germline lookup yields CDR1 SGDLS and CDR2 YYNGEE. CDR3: CASSVPASGRALDTQYF. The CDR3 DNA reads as TGTGCCAGCAGCGTACCGGCTAGCGGGAGGGCCCTCGATACGCAGTATTTT.

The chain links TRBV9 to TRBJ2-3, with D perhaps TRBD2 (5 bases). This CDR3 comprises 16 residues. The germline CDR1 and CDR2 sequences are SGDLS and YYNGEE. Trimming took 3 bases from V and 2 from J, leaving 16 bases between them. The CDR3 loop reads CASSASGTTYTDTQYF. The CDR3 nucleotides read TGTGCCAGCAGCGCGAGCGGTACAACGTACACAGATACGCAGTATTTT. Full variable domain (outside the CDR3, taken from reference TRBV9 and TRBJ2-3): DSGVTQTPKHLITATGQRVTLRCSPRSGDLSVYWYQQSLDQGLQFLIQYYNGEERAKGNILERFSAQQFPDLHSELNLSSLELGDSALYFCASSASGTTYTDTQYFGPGTRLTVL.

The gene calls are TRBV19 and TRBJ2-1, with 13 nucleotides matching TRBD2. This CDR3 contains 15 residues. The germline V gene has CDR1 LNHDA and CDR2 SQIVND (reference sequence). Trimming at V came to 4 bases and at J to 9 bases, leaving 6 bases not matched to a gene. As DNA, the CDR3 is TGTGCCAGTAGTAGCACTAGCGGGGGGGCAATTGAGCAGTTCTTC. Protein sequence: CASSSTSGGAIEQFF.

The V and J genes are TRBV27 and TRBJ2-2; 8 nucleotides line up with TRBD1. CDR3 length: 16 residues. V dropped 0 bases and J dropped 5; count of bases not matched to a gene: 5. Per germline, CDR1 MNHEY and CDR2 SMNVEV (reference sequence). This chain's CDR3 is CASSLSGRGRTGELFF. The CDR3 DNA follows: TGTGCCAGCAGTTTATCTGGCAGGGGGCGAACCGGGGAGCTGTTTTTT.

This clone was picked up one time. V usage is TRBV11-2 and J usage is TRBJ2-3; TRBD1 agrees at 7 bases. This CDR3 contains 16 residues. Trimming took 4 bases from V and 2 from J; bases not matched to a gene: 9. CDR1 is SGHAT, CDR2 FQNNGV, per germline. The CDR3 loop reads CASSSGWDSNTDTQYF. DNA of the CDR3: TGTGCCAGCAGCTCGGGATGGGACAGCAACACAGATACGCAGTATTTT. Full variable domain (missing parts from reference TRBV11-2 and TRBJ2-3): EAGVAQSPRYKIIEKRQSVAFWCNPISGHATLYWYQQILGQGPKLLIQFQNNGVVDDSQLPKDRFSAERLKGVDSTLKIQPAKLEDSAVYLCASSSGWDSNTDTQYFGPGTRLTVL.

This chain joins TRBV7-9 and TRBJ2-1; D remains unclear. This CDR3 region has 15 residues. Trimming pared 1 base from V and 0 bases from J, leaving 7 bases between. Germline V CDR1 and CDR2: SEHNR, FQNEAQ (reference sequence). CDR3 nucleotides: TGTGCCAGCAGCTTAGTTAGGAGCTCCTACAATGAGCAGTTCTTC. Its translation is CASSLVRSSYNEQFF.

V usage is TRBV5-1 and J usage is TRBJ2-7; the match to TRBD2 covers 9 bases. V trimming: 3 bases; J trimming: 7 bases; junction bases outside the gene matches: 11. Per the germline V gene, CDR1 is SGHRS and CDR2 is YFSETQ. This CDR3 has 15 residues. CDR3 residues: CASSSLAGGTGEQYF. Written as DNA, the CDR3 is TGCGCCAGCAGCTCCCTGGCGGGAGGGACGGGGGAGCAGTACTTC. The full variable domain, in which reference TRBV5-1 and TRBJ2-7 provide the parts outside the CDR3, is KAGVTQTPRYLIKTRGQQVTLSCSPISGHRSVSWYQQTPGQGLQFLFEYFSETQRNKGNFPGRFSGRQFSNSRSEMNVSTLELGDSALYLCASSSLAGGTGEQYFGPGTRLTVT.

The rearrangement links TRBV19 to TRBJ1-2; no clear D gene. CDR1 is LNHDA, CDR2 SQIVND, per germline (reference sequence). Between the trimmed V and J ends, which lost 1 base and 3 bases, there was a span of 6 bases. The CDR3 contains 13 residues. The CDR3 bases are TGTGCCAGTAGTATAGGGGCCGACTATGGCTACACCTTC. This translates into CASSIGADYGYTF.

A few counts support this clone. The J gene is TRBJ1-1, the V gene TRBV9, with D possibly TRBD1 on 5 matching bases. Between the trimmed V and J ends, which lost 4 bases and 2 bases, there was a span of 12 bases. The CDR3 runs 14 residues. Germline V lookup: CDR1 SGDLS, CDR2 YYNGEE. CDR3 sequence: CASSPRQLNTEAFF. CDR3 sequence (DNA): TGTGCCAGCAGCCCAAGACAGTTAAACACTGAAGCTTTCTTT.

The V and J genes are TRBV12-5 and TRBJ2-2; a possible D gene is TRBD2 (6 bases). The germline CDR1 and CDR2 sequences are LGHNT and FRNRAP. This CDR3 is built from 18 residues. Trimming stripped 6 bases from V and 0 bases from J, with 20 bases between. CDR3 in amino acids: CASGPSMSGLTNTGELFF. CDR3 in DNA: TGTGCTAGTGGCCCCTCGATGAGCGGACTAACGAACACCGGGGAGCTGTTTTTT.

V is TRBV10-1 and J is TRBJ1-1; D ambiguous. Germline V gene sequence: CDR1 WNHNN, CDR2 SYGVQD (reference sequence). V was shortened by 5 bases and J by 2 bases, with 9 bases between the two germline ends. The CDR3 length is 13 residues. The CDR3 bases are TGCGCCAGCAGTATTAAGACTAACACTGAAGCTTTCTTT. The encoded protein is CASSIKTNTEAFF.

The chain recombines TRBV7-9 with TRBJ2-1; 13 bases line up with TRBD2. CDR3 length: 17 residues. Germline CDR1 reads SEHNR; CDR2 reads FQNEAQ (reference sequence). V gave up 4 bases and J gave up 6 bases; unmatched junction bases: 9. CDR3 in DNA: TGTGCCAGCAGCTCTAGCACCGGGACTAGCGGGACCAATGAGCAGTTCTTC. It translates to CASSSSTGTSGTNEQFF.

The CDR3 loop is CASSQGQNTEAFF. CDR3 DNA sequence: TGCGCCAGCAGCCAAGGGCAGAACACTGAAGCTTTCTTT. The V call is TRBV4-3, the J call TRBJ1-1; D remains unclear. Germline V CDR1 and CDR2: LGHNA, YSLEER. The V end was cut by 1 base, the J end by 1 base, with 4 bases between. The CDR3 is 13 amino acids.

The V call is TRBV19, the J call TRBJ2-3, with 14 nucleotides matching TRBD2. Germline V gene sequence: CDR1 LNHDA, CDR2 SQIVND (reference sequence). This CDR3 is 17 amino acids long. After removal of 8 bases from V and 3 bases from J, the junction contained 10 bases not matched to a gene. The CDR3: CASGPGLAGVLTDTQYF. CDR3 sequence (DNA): TGTGCCAGTGGTCCGGGACTAGCGGGAGTGTTGACAGATACGCAGTATTTT.

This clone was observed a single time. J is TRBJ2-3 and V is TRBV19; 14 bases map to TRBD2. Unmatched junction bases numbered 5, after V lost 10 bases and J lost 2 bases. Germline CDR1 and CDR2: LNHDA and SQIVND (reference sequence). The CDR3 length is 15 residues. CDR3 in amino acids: CATRLAGGFTDTQYF. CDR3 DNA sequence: TGTGCCACCAGACTAGCGGGGGGGTTCACAGATACGCAGTATTTT.

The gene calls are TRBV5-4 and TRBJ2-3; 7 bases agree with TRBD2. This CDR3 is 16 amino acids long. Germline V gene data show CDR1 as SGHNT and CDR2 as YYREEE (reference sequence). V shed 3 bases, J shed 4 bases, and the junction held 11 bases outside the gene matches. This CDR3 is CASSSAVGGSSDTQYF. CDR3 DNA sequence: TGTGCCAGCAGCTCCGCCGTGGGCGGGAGCTCAGATACGCAGTATTTT. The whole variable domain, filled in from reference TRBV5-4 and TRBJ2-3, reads ETGVTQSPTHLIKTRGQQVTLRCSSQSGHNTVSWYQQALGQGPQFIFQYYREEENGRGNFPPRFSGLQFPNYSSELNVNALELDDSALYLCASSSAVGGSSDTQYFGPGTRLTVL.